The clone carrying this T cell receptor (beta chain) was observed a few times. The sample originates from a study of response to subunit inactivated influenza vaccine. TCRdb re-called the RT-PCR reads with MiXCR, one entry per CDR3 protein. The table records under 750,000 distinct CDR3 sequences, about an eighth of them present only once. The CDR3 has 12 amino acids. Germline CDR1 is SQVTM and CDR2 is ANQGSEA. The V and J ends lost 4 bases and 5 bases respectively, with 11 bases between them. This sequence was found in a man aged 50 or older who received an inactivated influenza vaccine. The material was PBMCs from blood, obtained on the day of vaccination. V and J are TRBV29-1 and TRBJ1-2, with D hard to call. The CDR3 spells CSVGELGYGYTF. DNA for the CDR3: TGCAGCGTTGGGGAGTTAGGGTATGGCTACACCTTC.